Listed here is a single T cell receptor (beta chain). The antigen remains undetermined. Sequenced by immunoSEQ multiplex PCR; TCRdb stores in-frame clones only, minus some. The sample has over a thousand clones, roughly 95% seen once. The V gene lost 1 base and the J gene lost 0 bases, with 12 bases spanning the gap. Germline CDR1 is MGHRA and CDR2 is YSYEKL. CDR3 size: 16 residues. This sample was included in a study of T cell repertoires in ileal Crohn's disease. Looking at the study overall: At surgery, more than 30% of patients smoked, with median disease duration 7.9 years. Thiopurines (approximately 10) or anti-TNF agents (about 19) were given postoperatively to about half. Study results and caveats: High-frequency clones were more common in sorted CD8 than CD4 cells.

The chain has TRBV4-1 and TRBJ2-5; D remains unclear. Input material: ileal tissue. This clonotype was sampled from an adult with Crohn's disease. The CDR3 nucleotides read TGCGCCAGCAGCCAAGGCTGGCAGGCTAACCAAGAGACCCAGTACTTC. It translates to CASSQGWQANQETQYF.